A single sample gave rise to the 13 T cell receptor beta chains below, sequenced in a study of shared T cell receptors in the human thymus. Libraries were prepared by immunoSEQ multiplex PCR; TCRdb keeps only in-frame clonotypes and omits some of them. The sample holds some 640,000 clones, 80% to 90% seen once. This sample was also put to use in a study of human thymus T cells.

Specimen: thymocytes. These TCRs come from a boy in the first two years of life with a congenital heart defect.

The V call is TRBV12-5, the J call TRBJ1-5; TRBD1 matches at 9 bases. CDR3 size: 16 residues. V shed 2 bases and J 15 bases; nucleotides not matched to a gene: 17. From germline, CDR1 is LGHNT and CDR2 FRNRAP. CDR3 residues: CASGLLDRGFSGFWHF. DNA for the CDR3: TGTGCTAGTGGTTTGCTGGACAGGGGATTTAGTGGATTTTGGCATTTT.

The chain couples TRBV6-1 to TRBJ2-7; 8 bases are shared with TRBD2. The ends lost 4 bases at V and 0 bases at J; junction bases unmatched: 8. This CDR3 spans 16 amino acids. The germline gives CDR1 MNHNS, CDR2 SASEGT. DNA of the CDR3: TGTGCCAGCAGTGGCGTAACTAGCGGACTCTCCTACGAGCAGTACTTC. It encodes CASSGVTSGLSYEQYF.

This rearrangement joins TRBV2 to TRBJ2-3; D might be TRBD2 (6 bases). CDR1 and CDR2 from the germline V gene are SNHLY and FYNNEI. V lost 6 bases and J lost 2, with 15 bases in between. The CDR3 totals 15 residues. The CDR3 loop reads CASSPPGLNTDTQYF. The CDR3 nucleotides read TGTGCCAGCAGCCCCCCGGGACTGAACACAGATACGCAGTATTTT.

This clone was detected only once. The rearrangement joins TRBV19 to TRBJ1-6; the D is unclear. Trimming shortened V by 8 bases and J by 4 bases, and 12 bases separated the two germline ends. Germline CDR1 and CDR2: LNHDA and SQIVND (reference sequence). This CDR3 region has 14 residues. CDR3 DNA: TGTGCCAGTGAACAGACGAGTTATAATTCACCCCTCCACTTT. It codes for CASEQTSYNSPLHF.

This sequence joins TRBV28 and TRBJ2-2, with 8 bases aligning to TRBD1. Germline V gene sequence: CDR1 MDHEN, CDR2 SYDVKM. The V segment lost 2 bases and the J segment 5 bases; nucleotides outside the gene matches: 13. CDR3 length: 18 residues. The CDR3 region is CASSLIPLQGARTGELFF. DNA for the CDR3: TGTGCCAGCAGTTTAATCCCCCTGCAGGGGGCGCGTACCGGGGAGCTGTTTTTT.

The chain recombines TRBV4-3 with TRBJ2-3, with D tentatively TRBD2 (5 bases). The CDR3 contains 16 residues. The V and J ends lost 1 base and 0 bases respectively, with 11 bases between them. Germline assignment: CDR1 LGHNA and CDR2 YSLEER. The CDR3 DNA reads TGCGCCAGCAGCCAAGGGAGGCGGGCTAGCACAGATACGCAGTATTTT. Its translation: CASSQGRRASTDTQYF.

This chain joins TRBV6-1 and TRBJ2-7; 10 bases map to TRBD1. With 7 bases clipped from V and 6 bases from J, the junction kept 9 bases outside the gene matches. Germline V gene lookup returns CDR1 MNHNS and CDR2 SASEGT. CDR3 length: 14 amino acids. The CDR3 DNA reads as TGTGCCAGCACCTATCGCGGGACAGGGGCCGAGCAGTACTTC. Protein product: CASTYRGTGAEQYF.

This chain uses TRBV25-1 with TRBJ2-7; D is unresolved. Germline V gives CDR1 MGHDK, CDR2 SYGVNS. This CDR3 is 14 amino acids long. V was clipped by 0 bases and J by 9 bases, with 15 bases between them. In nucleotides, the CDR3 is TGTGCCAGCAGTGAATACGACCGAATCCCAGGGCAGTACTTC. Translated: CASSEYDRIPGQYF.

This clone was counted between two and nine times. This chain joins TRBV28 and TRBJ2-3; 12 nucleotides align to TRBD1. CDR1 MDHEN and CDR2 SYDVKM come from the germline V gene. Germline trimming cut 5 bases from V and 1 base from J; bases unmatched to any gene: 10. The CDR3 consists of 18 residues. The CDR3 loop is CASSPRDRGHRGTDTQYF. CDR3 coding DNA: TGTGCCAGCAGTCCTCGGGACAGGGGGCATCGAGGCACAGATACGCAGTATTTT.

CDR3 loop: CASSHGTSGRVSYNEQFF. The DNA of the CDR3 is TGTGCCAGCAGCCACGGGACTAGCGGGAGGGTATCCTACAATGAGCAGTTCTTC. V and J are TRBV14 and TRBJ2-1; 16 bases match TRBD2. The CDR3 has 18 amino acids. In germline, CDR1 is SGHDN, CDR2 FVKESK. Unmatched junction bases numbered 3, after V lost 3 bases and J lost 1 base.

The chain recombines TRBV28 with TRBJ1-1; D gene uncertain. The CDR3 is made up of 15 amino acids. Germline CDR1 is MDHEN and CDR2 is SYDVKM. Trimming stripped 7 bases from V and 0 bases from J, with 15 bases between. The CDR3 here is CASNRRRVMNTEAFF. DNA for the CDR3: TGTGCCAGCAATCGTCGGAGGGTCATGAACACTGAAGCTTTCTTT.

The chain uses TRBV28 and TRBJ2-2; 8 nucleotides match TRBD1. The CDR3 is 16 amino acids. Unmatched junction bases numbered 2, after V lost 2 bases and J lost 0 bases. CDR1 MDHEN and CDR2 SYDVKM come from the germline V gene. The CDR3: CASSLGTGANTGELFF. DNA of the CDR3: TGTGCCAGCAGTTTAGGGACAGGCGCGAACACCGGGGAGCTGTTTTTT.

This chain links TRBV5-1 with TRBJ2-1; maybe TRBD2 (7 bases). Trimming left V 4 bases short and J 8 bases short, with 16 bases between. Germline CDR1 SGHRS, CDR2 YFSETQ. The CDR3 extends over 14 amino acids. As DNA, the CDR3 is TGCGCCAGCAGCCCCACTAGGGGGAGGGATGAGCAGTTCTTC. Residues: CASSPTRGRDEQFF.